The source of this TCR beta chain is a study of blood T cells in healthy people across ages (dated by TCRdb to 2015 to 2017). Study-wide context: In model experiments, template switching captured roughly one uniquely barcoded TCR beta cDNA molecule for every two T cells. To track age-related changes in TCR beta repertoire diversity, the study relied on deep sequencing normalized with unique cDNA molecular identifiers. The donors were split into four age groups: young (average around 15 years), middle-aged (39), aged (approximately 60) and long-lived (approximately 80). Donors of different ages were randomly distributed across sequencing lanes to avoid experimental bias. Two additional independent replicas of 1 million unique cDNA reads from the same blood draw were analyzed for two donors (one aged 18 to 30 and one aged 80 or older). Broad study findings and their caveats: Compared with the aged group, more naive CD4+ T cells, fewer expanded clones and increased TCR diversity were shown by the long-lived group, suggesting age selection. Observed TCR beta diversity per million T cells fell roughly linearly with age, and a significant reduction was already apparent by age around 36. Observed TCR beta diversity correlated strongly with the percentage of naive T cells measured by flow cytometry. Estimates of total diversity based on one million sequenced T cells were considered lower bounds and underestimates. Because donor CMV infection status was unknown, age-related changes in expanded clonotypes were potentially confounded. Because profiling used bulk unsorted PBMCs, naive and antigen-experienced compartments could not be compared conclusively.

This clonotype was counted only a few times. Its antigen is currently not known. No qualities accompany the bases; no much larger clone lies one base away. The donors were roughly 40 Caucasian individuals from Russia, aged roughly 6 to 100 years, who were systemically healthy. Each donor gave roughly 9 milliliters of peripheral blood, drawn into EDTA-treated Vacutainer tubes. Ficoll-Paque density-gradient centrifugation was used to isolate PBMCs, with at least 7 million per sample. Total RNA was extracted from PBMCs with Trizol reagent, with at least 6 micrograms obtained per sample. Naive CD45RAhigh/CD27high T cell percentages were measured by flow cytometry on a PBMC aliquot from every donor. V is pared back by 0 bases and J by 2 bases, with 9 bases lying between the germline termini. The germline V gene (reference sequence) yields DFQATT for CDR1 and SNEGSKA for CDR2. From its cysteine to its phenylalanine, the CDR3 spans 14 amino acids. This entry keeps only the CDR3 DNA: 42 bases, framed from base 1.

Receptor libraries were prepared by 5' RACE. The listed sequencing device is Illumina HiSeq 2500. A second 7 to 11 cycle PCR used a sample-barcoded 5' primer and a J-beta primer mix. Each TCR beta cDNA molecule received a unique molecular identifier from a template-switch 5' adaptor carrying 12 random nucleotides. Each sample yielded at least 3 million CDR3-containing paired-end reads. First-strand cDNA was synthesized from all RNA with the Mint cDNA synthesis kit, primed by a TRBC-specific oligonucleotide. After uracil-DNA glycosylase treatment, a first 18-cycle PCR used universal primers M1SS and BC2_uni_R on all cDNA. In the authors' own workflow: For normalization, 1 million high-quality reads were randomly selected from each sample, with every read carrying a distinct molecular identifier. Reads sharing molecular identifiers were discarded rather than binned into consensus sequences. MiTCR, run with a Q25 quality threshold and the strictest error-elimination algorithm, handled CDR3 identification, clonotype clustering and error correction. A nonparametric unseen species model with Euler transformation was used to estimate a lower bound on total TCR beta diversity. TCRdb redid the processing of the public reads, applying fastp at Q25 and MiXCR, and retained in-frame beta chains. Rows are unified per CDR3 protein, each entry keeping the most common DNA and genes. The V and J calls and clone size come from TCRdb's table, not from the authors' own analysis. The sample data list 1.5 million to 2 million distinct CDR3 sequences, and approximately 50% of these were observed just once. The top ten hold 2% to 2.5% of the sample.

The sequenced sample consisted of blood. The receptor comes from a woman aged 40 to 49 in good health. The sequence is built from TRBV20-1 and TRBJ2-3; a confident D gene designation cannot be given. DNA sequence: TGCAGTGCTAGAGATAAGGGCCTCACAGATACGCAGTATTTT. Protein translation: CSARDKGLTDTQYF.